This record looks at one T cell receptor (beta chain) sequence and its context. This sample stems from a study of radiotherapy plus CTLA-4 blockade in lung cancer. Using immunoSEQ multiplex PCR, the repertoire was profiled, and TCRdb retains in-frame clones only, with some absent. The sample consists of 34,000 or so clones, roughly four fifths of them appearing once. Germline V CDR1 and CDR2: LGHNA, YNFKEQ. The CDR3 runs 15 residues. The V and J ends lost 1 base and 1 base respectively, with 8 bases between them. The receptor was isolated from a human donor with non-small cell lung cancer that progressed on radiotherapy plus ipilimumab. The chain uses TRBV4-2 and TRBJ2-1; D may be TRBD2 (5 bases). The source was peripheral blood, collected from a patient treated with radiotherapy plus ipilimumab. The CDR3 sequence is CASSQGSGSYNEQFF. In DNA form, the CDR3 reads TGTGCCAGCAGCCAAGGGTCGGGGTCCTACAATGAGCAGTTCTTC.